This TCR beta chain emerged from a study of CD8 T cells in Susac syndrome. RNA totalling about 0.45 to 1 ug underwent reverse transcription with random hexamers. TCRdb re-analysed the immunoSEQ multiplex PCR reads in MiXCR, keeping a single row per CDR3 protein. The data show hundreds of thousands of distinct CDR3 sequences, 93% seen once. Germline V lookup: CDR1 SGHRS, CDR2 YFSETQ. This CDR3 comprises 16 residues. V was clipped by 0 bases and J by 2 bases, with 14 bases between them. Source material: CD4+ T cells from PBMCs. This rearrangement joins TRBV5-1 to TRBJ2-5; D may be TRBD2 (5 bases). The clonotype was recovered from a human donor with multiple sclerosis. CDR3 in amino acids: CASSLASGRDQETQYF. The CDR3 DNA is TGCGCCAGCAGCTTGGCCTCGGGGAGAGATCAAGAGACCCAGTACTTC.